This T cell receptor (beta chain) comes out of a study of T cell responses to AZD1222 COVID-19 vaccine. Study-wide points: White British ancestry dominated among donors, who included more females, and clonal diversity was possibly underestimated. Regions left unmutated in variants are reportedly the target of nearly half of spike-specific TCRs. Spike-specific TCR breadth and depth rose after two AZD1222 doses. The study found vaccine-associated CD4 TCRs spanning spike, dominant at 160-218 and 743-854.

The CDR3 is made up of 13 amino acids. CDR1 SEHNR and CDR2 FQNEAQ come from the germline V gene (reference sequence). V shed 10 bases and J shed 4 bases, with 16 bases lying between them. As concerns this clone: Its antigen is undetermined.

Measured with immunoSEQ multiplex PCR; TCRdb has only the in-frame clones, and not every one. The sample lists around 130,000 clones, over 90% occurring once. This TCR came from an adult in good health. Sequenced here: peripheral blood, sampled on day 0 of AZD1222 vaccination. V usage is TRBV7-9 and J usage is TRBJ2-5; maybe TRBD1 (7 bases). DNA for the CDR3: TGTGCCACCAAGGAGGGGGCGTTAGAGACCCAGTACTTC. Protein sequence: CATKEGALETQYF.